Each of the 15 T cell receptor beta chains below was sequenced from the same sample in a study of T cell responses to AZD1222 COVID-19 vaccine. Repertoires were generated with immunoSEQ multiplex PCR, while TCRdb's copy carries only in-frame clones and drops some. The sample has roughly 99,000 clones, about 89% seen once. The sample was peripheral blood, taken on day 0 of AZD1222 vaccination. These receptor sequences come from an adult in good health.

The rearrangement links TRBV27 to TRBJ2-5; possibly TRBD1 or TRBD2 for D (6 bases each). Per germline, CDR1 MNHEY and CDR2 SMNVEV (reference sequence). V dropped 8 bases and J dropped 2 bases, with 15 bases sitting between them. The CDR3 consists of 14 residues. The CDR3, as DNA: TGTGCCAGCCGAAAGGGGGGCGCACAAGAGACCCAGTACTTC. Translation gives CASRKGGAQETQYF.

The chain has TRBV27 and TRBJ1-1; D is undetermined. The CDR3 is 13 amino acids. Germline V gene lookup returns CDR1 MNHEY and CDR2 SMNVEV (reference sequence). The V and J ends lost 9 bases and 3 bases respectively, with 14 bases between them. As DNA, the CDR3 is TGTGCCAGTAACGCGGCTCGGGACACTGAAGCTTTCTTT. Its protein product is CASNAARDTEAFF.

The chain carries TRBV5-5 and TRBJ2-6, with no clear D. Trimming took off 2 bases at V and 0 bases at J, with 6 bases between the two ends. This CDR3 region has 15 residues. Germline V gene sequence: CDR1 SGHKS, CDR2 YYEKEE (reference sequence). As DNA, the CDR3 is TGTGCCAGCAGCTTTTCCCTCTCTGGGGCCAACGTCCTGACTTTC. The encoded protein is CASSFSLSGANVLTF.

The J gene is TRBJ1-3, the V gene TRBV18, with unresolved D. V was trimmed by 0 bases and J by 4 bases, leaving 13 bases between them. CDR1 is KGHSH and CDR2 is LQKENI in the germline V gene. This CDR3 spans 16 amino acids. Here the CDR3 reads CASSPPDGSRGNTIYF. Here the CDR3 DNA reads TGTGCCAGCTCACCACCAGACGGCAGTCGCGGAAACACCATATATTTT.

The gene calls are TRBV11-2 and TRBJ2-1, with TRBD2 matching 8 bases. Germline V gene sequence: CDR1 SGHAT, CDR2 FQNNGV. The CDR3 length is 15 residues. The V gene end was trimmed by 4 bases and the J gene end by 8 bases; junction bases not matched to a gene: 10. The CDR3 loop is CASSSPSGSPHEQFF. The CDR3 coding sequence is TGTGCCAGCAGCTCACCGAGCGGGAGTCCCCATGAGCAGTTCTTC.

V and J are TRBV4-2 and TRBJ2-7; D unclear. V dropped 0 bases and J dropped 3 bases, with 12 bases sitting between them. Germline lookup yields CDR1 LGHNA and CDR2 YNFKEQ. This CDR3 is built from 15 residues. The CDR3 loop is CASSQDLDALYEQYF. The CDR3 nucleotides read TGTGCCAGCAGCCAAGATTTGGACGCACTCTACGAGCAGTACTTC.

The V call is TRBV15, the J call TRBJ1-5; no firm D call. This CDR3 has 17 amino acids. V lost 3 bases to trimming and J lost 0 bases, with 15 bases between them. The V gene's germline CDR1 is LNHNV and CDR2 YYDKDF (reference sequence). CDR3 coding DNA: TGTGCCACCAGCAGTCCGACTCCGTGGAATAGCAATCAGCCCCAGCATTTT. Its protein product is CATSSPTPWNSNQPQHF.

The sample holds one count of this clone. The genes are TRBV6-5 and TRBJ1-1; D is ambiguous. Trimming stripped 2 bases from V and 1 base from J, with 11 bases between. Germline values: CDR1 MNHEY, CDR2 SVGAGI. This CDR3 contains 15 residues. The CDR3 coding sequence is TGTGCCAGCAGTTACACCTTCGGACCGAACACTGAAGCTTTCTTT. Amino acids: CASSYTFGPNTEAFF.

The count of this clone is one. The V call is TRBV7-2, the J call TRBJ1-2, with no clear D. Germline CDR1 SGHTA, CDR2 FQGNSA. CDR3 length equals 13 residues. Trimming removed 4 bases from V and 3 bases from J, with 9 bases in between. CDR3 nucleotide sequence: TGTGCCAGCAGCTCGGACGGATACTATGGCTACACCTTC. It specifies CASSSDGYYGYTF.

The genes are TRBV10-1 and TRBJ2-5; D unresolved. This CDR3 region has 15 residues. Germline lookup yields CDR1 WNHNN and CDR2 SYGVQD (reference sequence). Trimming left V 1 base short and J 1 base short, with 10 bases between. The CDR3 here is CASSEWRSVQETQYF. The DNA for the CDR3 is TGCGCCAGCAGTGAGTGGAGATCGGTCCAAGAGACCCAGTACTTC.

V usage is TRBV11-2 and J usage is TRBJ2-1; D remains unclear. CDR1 and CDR2 from the germline V gene are SGHAT and FQNNGV. The CDR3 extends over 17 amino acids. V was clipped by 1 base and J by 0 bases, with 13 bases between them. Here the CDR3 reads CASSLVGGSNSYNEQFF. CDR3 nucleotide sequence: TGTGCCAGCAGCTTAGTCGGCGGCTCCAACTCCTACAATGAGCAGTTCTTC.

V usage is TRBV4-2 and J usage is TRBJ1-4; 10 bases fit TRBD1. CDR3 size: 15 residues. J lost 8 bases, V lost 0 bases, and 3 bases had no gene match. Germline values: CDR1 LGHNA, CDR2 YNFKEQ. The CDR3 coding sequence is TGTGCCAGCAGCCAAGATGCGGGACAGGGGGAAAAACTGTTTTTT. Residues: CASSQDAGQGEKLFF.

The V gene is TRBV25-1, the J gene TRBJ2-7; D gene unclear. From germline, CDR1 is MGHDK and CDR2 SYGVNS. The CDR3 is 11 amino acids. V shed 4 bases and J shed 7 bases, with 8 bases lying between them. CDR3 coding DNA: TGTGCCAGCAGTGGGATAGGGGAGCAGTACTTC. Translation gives CASSGIGEQYF.

The chain recombines TRBV5-1 with TRBJ2-7; 8 bases line up with TRBD1. Unmatched junction bases numbered 13, after V lost 6 bases and J lost 2 bases. CDR1 and CDR2 (germline): SGHRS, YFSETQ. The CDR3 contains 16 residues. The CDR3 here is CASTPRQTGATYEQYF. The CDR3 nucleotides are TGCGCCAGCACCCCGCGCCAGACAGGGGCTACCTACGAGCAGTACTTC.

V and J are TRBV2 and TRBJ1-6; perhaps TRBD1 as D (5 bases). Trimming took off 7 bases at V and 3 bases at J, with 13 bases between the two ends. The CDR3 loop spans 15 amino acids. The germline CDR1 and CDR2 sequences are SNHLY and FYNNEI. Here the CDR3 DNA reads TGTGCCAGCAAGTCAACGGGGCGCTATAATTCACCCCTCCACTTT. It translates to CASKSTGRYNSPLHF.